A single sample is the source of the 18 T cell receptor beta chains below, sequenced in a study of shared clonotypes between healthy human individuals. CD45RO-negative CD8 cells positively selected for CCR7 made up the naive population, which excluded terminally differentiated effector memory CD45RA+ cells. Only in-frame clones appear in the TCRdb table, and some are missing; sequencing was by immunoSEQ multiplex PCR. The sample contains hundreds of thousands of clones, approximately 96% of which appear only once. The material sequenced was naive CD8+ T cells sorted from blood. These receptors all stem from a woman in her 30s in good health.

The rearrangement joins TRBV4-1 to TRBJ1-4, with D unclear. Trimming shortened V by 4 bases and J by 6 bases, and 18 bases separated the two germline ends. CDR1 and CDR2 from the germline V gene are MGHRA and YSYEKL. CDR3 length: 16 amino acids. CDR3 sequence: CASSLHTGGYDEKLFF. CDR3 DNA sequence: TGCGCCAGCAGCCTTCATACGGGAGGGTATGATGAAAAACTGTTTTTT.

The J gene is TRBJ1-3, the V gene TRBV13, with a weak D call TRBD1 (6 bases). Looked up from germline, CDR1 is PRHDT and CDR2 is FYEKMQ (reference sequence). CDR3 length: 17 residues. V was trimmed by 1 base and J by 3 bases, leaving 16 bases between them. CDR3 in DNA: TGTGCCAGCAGCTTAGCCTCTCTCGGGACAATTGGAAACACCATATATTTT. Protein: CASSLASLGTIGNTIYF.

This clone was observed a single time. CDR3 nucleotide sequence: TGTGCCAGCAGAACTAAGACAGGGAACACTGAAGCTTTCTTT. Translating it yields CASRTKTGNTEAFF. The genes are TRBV6-5 and TRBJ1-1; tentatively, D is TRBD1 (6 bases). Germline loops: CDR1 MNHEY, CDR2 SVGAGI. V gave up 6 bases and J gave up 1 base, with 12 bases separating them. The CDR3 runs 14 residues.

This clone was seen just once. The rearrangement joins TRBV4-1 to TRBJ2-5; D assignment may be TRBD1 or TRBD2 (6 bases each). The CDR3 has 15 amino acids. V was clipped by 0 bases and J by 4 bases, with 12 bases between them. The germline gives CDR1 MGHRA, CDR2 YSYEKL. This chain's CDR3 is CASSQDGGLVETQYF. CDR3 sequence (DNA): TGCGCCAGCAGCCAAGATGGGGGGCTGGTAGAGACCCAGTACTTC.

This chain connects TRBV10-1 to TRBJ2-1; 7 positions agree with TRBD2. The CDR3 is made up of 17 amino acids. Germline V CDR1 and CDR2: WNHNN, SYGVQD (reference sequence). V was clipped by 3 bases and J by 0 bases; unmatched bases: 8. CDR3 nucleotide sequence: TGCGCCAGCAGTGACGGAGGAGCGGGAAACTCCTACAATGAGCAGTTCTTC. Residues: CASSDGGAGNSYNEQFF.

The chain combines TRBV19 with TRBJ2-7; D is unclear. CDR3 length equals 15 residues. Looked up from germline, CDR1 is LNHDA and CDR2 is SQIVND (reference sequence). V lost 0 bases and J lost 3, with 12 bases in between. The CDR3 nucleotides read TGTGCCAGTAGTATAGATCCGTCGACTGTCTACGAGCAGTACTTC. Translated, it gives CASSIDPSTVYEQYF.

V is TRBV13 and J is TRBJ2-7; 12 bases map to TRBD2. V was pared by 8 bases and J by 3 bases, with 11 bases of the junction left unmatched. In germline, CDR1 is PRHDT, CDR2 FYEKMQ (reference sequence). This CDR3 is 16 amino acids long. CDR3 sequence (DNA): TGTGCCAGCGTCCTAGCGGGAGGGCCTGGGGGCTACGAGCAGTACTTC. This translates into CASVLAGGPGGYEQYF.

V is TRBV19 and J is TRBJ1-4; tentative D call: TRBD1 (5 bases). From germline, CDR1 is LNHDA and CDR2 SQIVND (reference sequence). There are 16 residues in the CDR3. Trimming removed 0 bases at V and 8 bases at J, with 16 bases between. CDR3 sequence (DNA): TGTGCCAGTAGTATAGATACGGGCAGTCAGGGCGAAAAACTGTTTTTT. Protein product: CASSIDTGSQGEKLFF.

The chain has TRBV4-2 and TRBJ1-5, with D possibly TRBD1 on 6 matching bases. CDR3 length: 15 residues. Trimming stripped 1 base from V and 0 bases from J, with 7 bases between. Germline-derived CDR1 and CDR2 are LGHNA and YNFKEQ. The CDR3 nucleotides are TGTGCCAGCAGCCAAGGGGACATTAGCAATCAGCCCCAGCATTTT. This sequence encodes CASSQGDISNQPQHF.

This chain connects TRBV6-1 to TRBJ2-1; D is perhaps TRBD1 (5 bases). In germline, CDR1 is MNHNS, CDR2 SASEGT. The CDR3 sequence is 14 residues long. Trimming removed 6 bases at V and 9 bases at J, with 18 bases between. The CDR3 DNA is TGTGCCAGCAGCGACAAATATCAGGGTAGTGAGCAGTTCTTC. Protein product: CASSDKYQGSEQFF.

The chain links TRBV14 to TRBJ2-5; possibly TRBD2 for D (5 bases). The germline V gene encodes CDR1 SGHDN and CDR2 FVKESK. Trimming cost V 3 bases and J 0 bases, with 8 bases left between them. The CDR3 extends over 14 amino acids. CDR3 sequence (DNA): TGTGCCAGCAGCCATGGAGGAAACCAAGAGACCCAGTACTTC. This codes for CASSHGGNQETQYF.

V usage is TRBV15 and J usage is TRBJ2-7, with a possible D match to TRBD2 (6 bases). V lost 2 bases, J lost 2 bases, and 13 bases lay in between. The germline CDR1 and CDR2 sequences are LNHNV and YYDKDF (reference sequence). The CDR3 spans 15 residues. The CDR3 is CATSRPHGGTYEQYF. CDR3 DNA sequence: TGTGCCACCAGCAGACCGCACGGGGGTACCTACGAGCAGTACTTC.

The V gene is TRBV29-1, the J gene TRBJ2-1; D remains ambiguous. Germline V gene data show CDR1 as SQVTM and CDR2 as ANQGSEA. CDR3 length: 12 residues. V was cut by 7 bases and J by 4 bases, with 11 bases left in between. The CDR3 DNA reads TGCAGCGCCGTAGATCGGTACAATGAGCAGTTCTTC. This gives the protein CSAVDRYNEQFF.

The chain links TRBV19 to TRBJ2-7; D not resolved. This CDR3 comprises 12 residues. The V and J ends lost 1 base and 4 bases respectively, with 5 bases between them. CDR1 is LNHDA, CDR2 SQIVND, per germline (reference sequence). This CDR3 reads CASSIGEYEQYF. The CDR3 nucleotides read TGTGCCAGTAGTATAGGGGAATACGAGCAGTACTTC.

The V call is TRBV27, the J call TRBJ2-5, with 14 bases matching TRBD2. The CDR3 sequence is 20 residues long. From germline, CDR1 is MNHEY and CDR2 SMNVEV (reference sequence). With 6 bases clipped from V and 4 bases from J, the junction kept 19 bases outside the gene matches. The CDR3 sequence: CASSPRLAGGPEPGRETQYF. DNA for the CDR3: TGTGCCAGCAGCCCCCGACTAGCGGGAGGGCCGGAACCCGGTAGAGAGACCCAGTACTTC.

The rearrangement joins TRBV28 to TRBJ1-1; D is unresolved. V gave up 10 bases and J gave up 7 bases, with 31 bases separating them. The CDR3 loop spans 17 amino acids. The germline gives CDR1 MDHEN, CDR2 SYDVKM. The CDR3 region is CAITRRIDKTRPLEAFF. The CDR3 nucleotides are TGTGCCATCACCCGACGAATAGACAAAACTCGTCCACTTGAAGCTTTCTTT.

This sequence joins TRBV6-5 and TRBJ2-1, with 11 nucleotides matching TRBD2. The germline V gene has CDR1 MNHEY and CDR2 SVGAGI. V lost 3 bases, J lost 7 bases, and 5 bases stayed unmatched. The CDR3 spans 15 residues. The CDR3, as DNA: TGTGCCAGCAGTTATCTAGCGGGAGGAGGGAATGAGCAGTTCTTC. Translating it yields CASSYLAGGGNEQFF.

The chain carries TRBV7-9 and TRBJ2-5; D gene ambiguous. The CDR3 consists of 13 residues. Trimming left V 6 bases short and J 2 bases short, with 10 bases between. Germline loops: CDR1 SEHNR, CDR2 FQNEAQ (reference sequence). The CDR3 DNA is TGTGCCAGCAGAGGGCCCTCGCAAGAGACCCAGTACTTC. Translating it yields CASRGPSQETQYF.